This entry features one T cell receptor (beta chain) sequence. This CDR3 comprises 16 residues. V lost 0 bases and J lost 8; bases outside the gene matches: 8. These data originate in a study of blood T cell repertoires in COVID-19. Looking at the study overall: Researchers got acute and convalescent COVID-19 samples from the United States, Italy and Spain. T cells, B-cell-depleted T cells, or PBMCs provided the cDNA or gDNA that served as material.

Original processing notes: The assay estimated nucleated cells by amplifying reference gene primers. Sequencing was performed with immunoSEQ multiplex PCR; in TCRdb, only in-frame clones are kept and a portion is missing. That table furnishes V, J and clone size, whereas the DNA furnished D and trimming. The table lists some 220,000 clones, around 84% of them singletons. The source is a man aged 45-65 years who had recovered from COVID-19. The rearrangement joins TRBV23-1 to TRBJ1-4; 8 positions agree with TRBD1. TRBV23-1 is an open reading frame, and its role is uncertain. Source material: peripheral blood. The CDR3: CASSQSSGTGAEKLFF. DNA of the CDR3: TGCGCCAGCAGTCAATCATCCGGGACAGGTGCCGAAAAACTGTTTTTT.